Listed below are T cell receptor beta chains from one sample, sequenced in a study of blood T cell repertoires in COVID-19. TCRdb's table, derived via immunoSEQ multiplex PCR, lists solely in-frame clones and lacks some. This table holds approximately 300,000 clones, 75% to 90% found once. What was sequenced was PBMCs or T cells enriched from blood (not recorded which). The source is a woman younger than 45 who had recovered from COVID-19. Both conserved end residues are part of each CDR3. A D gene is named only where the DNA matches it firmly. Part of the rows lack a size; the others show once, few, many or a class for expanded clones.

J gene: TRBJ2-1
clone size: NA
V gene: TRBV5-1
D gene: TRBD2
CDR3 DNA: TGCGCCAGCAGCCCTGACATATGGACTAGCGGCCGCTACAATGAGCAGTTCTTC
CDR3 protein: CASSPDIWTSGRYNEQFF

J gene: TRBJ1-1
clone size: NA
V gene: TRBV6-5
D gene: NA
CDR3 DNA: TGTGCCAGCAGTTACTCTCAGGGGAAAGTGGGCACTGAAGCTTTCTTT
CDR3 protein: CASSYSQGKVGTEAFF

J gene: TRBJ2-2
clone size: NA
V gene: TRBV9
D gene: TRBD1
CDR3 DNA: TGTGCCAGCAGCGTAGAGGACAGGGTCACCGGGGAGCTGTTTTTT
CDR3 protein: CASSVEDRVTGELFF

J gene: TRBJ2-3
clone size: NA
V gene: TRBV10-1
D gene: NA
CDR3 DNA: TGCGCCAGCAGTGAGTCGGTAATAGCGGGCACAGATACGCAGTATTTT
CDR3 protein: CASSESVIAGTDTQYF

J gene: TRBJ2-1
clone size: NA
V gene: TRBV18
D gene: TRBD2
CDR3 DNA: TGTGCCAGCTCACCAACAGGAGCGGGAGGACTCAATGAGCAGTTCTTC
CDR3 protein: CASSPTGAGGLNEQFF

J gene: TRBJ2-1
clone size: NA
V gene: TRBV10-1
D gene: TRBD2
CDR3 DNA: TGCGCCAGCAGTCCCGGGACTAGTTATGAGCAGTTCTTC
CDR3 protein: CASSPGTSYEQFF

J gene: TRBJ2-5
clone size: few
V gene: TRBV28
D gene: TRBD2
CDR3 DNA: TGTGCCAGCAGTTTTTTACTAGCGGGGGGGAGGCAAGAGACCCAGTACTTC
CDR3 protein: CASSFLLAGGRQETQYF

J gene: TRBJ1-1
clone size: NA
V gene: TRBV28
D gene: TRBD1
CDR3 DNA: TGTGCCAGCAGGGAGACAGGGGAGGGTACTGAAGCTTTCTTT
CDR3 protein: CASRETGEGTEAFF

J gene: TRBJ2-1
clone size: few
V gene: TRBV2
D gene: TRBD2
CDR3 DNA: TGTGCCACTACGGGGGGGCGGGAGTGGTCCTACAATGAGCAGTTCTTC
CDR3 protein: CATTGGREWSYNEQFF

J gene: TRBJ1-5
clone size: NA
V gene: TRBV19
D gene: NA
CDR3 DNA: TGTGCCAGTAGTATAAGTGGCGGATACAATCAGCCCCAGCATTTT
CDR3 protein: CASSISGGYNQPQHF

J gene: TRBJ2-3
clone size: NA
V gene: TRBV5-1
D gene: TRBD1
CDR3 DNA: TGCGCCAGCAGCTTGGACGGGACAGGGGTAGATACGCAGTATTTT
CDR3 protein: CASSLDGTGVDTQYF

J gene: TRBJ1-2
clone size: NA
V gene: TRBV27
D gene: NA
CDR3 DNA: TGTGCCAGCAGTTTCTCTACCCTCTATGGCTACACCTTC
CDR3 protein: CASSFSTLYGYTF

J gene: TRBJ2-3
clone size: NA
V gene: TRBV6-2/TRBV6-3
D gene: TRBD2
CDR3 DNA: TGTGCCAGCAGTAAAACCGGGACTAGCGGGAGGGCCGACGGCCGAGCAGATACGCAGTATTTT
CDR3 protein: CASSKTGTSGRADGRADTQYF

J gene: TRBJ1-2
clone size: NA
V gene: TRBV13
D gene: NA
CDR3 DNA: TGTGCCAGCACCTCTATGGGGGGTCATGGCTACACCTTC
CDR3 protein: CASTSMGGHGYTF

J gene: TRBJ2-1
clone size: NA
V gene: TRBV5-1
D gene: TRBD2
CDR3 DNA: TGCGCCAGCAGCTACGGACTAGCGGGTCACAATGAGCAGTTCTTC
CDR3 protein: CASSYGLAGHNEQFF

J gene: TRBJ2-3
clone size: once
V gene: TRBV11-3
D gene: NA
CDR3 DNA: TGTGCCAGCAGCTTAGGCTTAGCAGGGGCCGATACGCAGTATTTT
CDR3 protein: CASSLGLAGADTQYF

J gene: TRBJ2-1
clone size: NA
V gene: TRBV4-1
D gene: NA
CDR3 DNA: TGCGCCAGCAGCCCAATGGGACACGGAACCTACAATGAGCAGTTCTTC
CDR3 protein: CASSPMGHGTYNEQFF

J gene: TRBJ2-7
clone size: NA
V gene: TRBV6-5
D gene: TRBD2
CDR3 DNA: TGTGCCAGCAGCCCCAGGACTAGCGGGGCCTACGAGCAGTACTTC
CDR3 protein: CASSPRTSGAYEQYF

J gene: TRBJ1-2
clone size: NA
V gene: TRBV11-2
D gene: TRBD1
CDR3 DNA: TGTGCCAGCAGCTTAGCCGGGACAGGGGCTAACTATGGCTACACCTTC
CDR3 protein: CASSLAGTGANYGYTF

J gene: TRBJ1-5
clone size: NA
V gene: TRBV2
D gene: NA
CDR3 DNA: TGTGCCAGCAGCGATACAGGGTACTCTAATCAGCCCCAGCATTTT
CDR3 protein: CASSDTGYSNQPQHF

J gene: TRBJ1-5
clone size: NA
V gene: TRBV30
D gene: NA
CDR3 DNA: TGTGCCTGGAGTGTTCAGGGGCGGGAGCCCCAGCATTTT
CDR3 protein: CAWSVQGREPQHF

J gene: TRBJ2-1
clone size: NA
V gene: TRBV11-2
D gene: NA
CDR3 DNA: TGTGCCAGCAGCTCCGGGACATTCTCCAATGAGCAGTTCTTC
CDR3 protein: CASSSGTFSNEQFF

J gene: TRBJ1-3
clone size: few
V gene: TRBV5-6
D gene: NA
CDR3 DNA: TGTGCCAGCAGCGCAGGGTTCTCTGGAAACACCATATATTTT
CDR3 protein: CASSAGFSGNTIYF

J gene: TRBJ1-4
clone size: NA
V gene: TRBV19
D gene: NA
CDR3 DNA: TGTGCCAGTAACTCGCCGGGCAGGGTGGCGACTAATGAAAAACTGTTTTTT
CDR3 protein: CASNSPGRVATNEKLFF

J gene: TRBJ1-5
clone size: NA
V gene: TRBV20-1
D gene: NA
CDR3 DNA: TGCAGTGCTAGTCGGCCGGGGAATCAGCCCCAGCATTTT
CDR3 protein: CSASRPGNQPQHF

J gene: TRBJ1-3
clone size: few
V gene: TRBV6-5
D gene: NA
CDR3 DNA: TGTGCCAGCACCAGGTTCTCTGGAAACACCATATATTTT
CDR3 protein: CASTRFSGNTIYF

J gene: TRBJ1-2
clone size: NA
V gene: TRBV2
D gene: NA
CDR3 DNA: TGTGCCAGCAGCCAGCGAGACTATGGCTACACCTTC
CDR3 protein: CASSQRDYGYTF

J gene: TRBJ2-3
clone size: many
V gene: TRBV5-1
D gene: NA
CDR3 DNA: TGCGCCAGCAGCTTCACTGGGGGCGGTGGTACGCAGTATTTT
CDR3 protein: CASSFTGGGGTQYF

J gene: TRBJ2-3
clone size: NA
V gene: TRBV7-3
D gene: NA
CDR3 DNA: TGTGCCAGCAGCTTAAATATAGCGGCCGGCACAGATACGCAGTATTTT
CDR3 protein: CASSLNIAAGTDTQYF

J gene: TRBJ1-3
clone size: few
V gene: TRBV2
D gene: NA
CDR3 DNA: TGTGCCAGCAGTGAAGCCAGGGATGGAAACACCATATATTTT
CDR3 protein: CASSEARDGNTIYF

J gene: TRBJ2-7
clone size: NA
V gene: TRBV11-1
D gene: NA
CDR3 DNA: TGTGCCAGCAGCTTAGGAGGTTGGAGGGGGACAGACGAGCAGTACTTC
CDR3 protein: CASSLGGWRGTDEQYF

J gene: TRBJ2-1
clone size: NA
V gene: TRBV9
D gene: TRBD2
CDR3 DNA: TGTGCCAGCAGCAGAGGGACTAGCGGGGAGGGGAGGTACAATGAGCAGTTCTTC
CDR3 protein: CASSRGTSGEGRYNEQFF